Listed below are T cell receptor beta chains from one sample, sequenced in a study of blood T cell repertoires in COVID-19. Assay: immunoSEQ multiplex PCR; the TCRdb copy retains only in-frame clones and omits some. The table lists about 310,000 clones, 87% of them singletons, with 8.9% in the top ten. The sequenced material came from PBMCs or T cells enriched from blood (not recorded which). Source of these receptors: a woman aged 18 to 35 who had recovered from COVID-19. CDR3s include the opening cysteine and the closing phenylalanine or tryptophan. Fields, in order: V gene, clone size, J gene, D gene, CDR3 DNA, CDR3 protein. The D gene is left open where the match is weak. The size field is filled for only some rows; it gives once, few, many or a size class.

TRBV4-3	-	TRBJ1-1	-	TGCGCCAGCAGCCAAGATCTTCGGGGGAACACTGAAGCTTTCTTT	CASSQDLRGNTEAFF
TRBV7-9	-	TRBJ2-6	-	TGTGCCAGCAGCTCAGCCCGGGGCTCTGGGGCCAACGTCCTGACTTTC	CASSSARGSGANVLTF
TRBV5-6	once	TRBJ2-5	TRBD1	TGTGCCAGCAGCTCTCCCTTACTCCCGGGACAGGGAGAGACCCAGTACTTC	CASSSPLLPGQGETQYF
TRBV5-1	-	TRBJ1-1	-	TGCGCCAGCAGCGGGGCCCTGAACACTGAAGCTTTCTTT	CASSGALNTEAFF
TRBV6-5	once	TRBJ1-4	-	TGTGCCAGCAGTCAGGGACTAACTAATGAAAAACTGTTTTTT	CASSQGLTNEKLFF
TRBV5-6	-	TRBJ1-5	TRBD1	TGTGCCAGCAGCCCCTCAACAGGGGCGAGCAATCAGCCCCAGCATTTT	CASSPSTGASNQPQHF
TRBV25-1	-	TRBJ1-1	-	TGTGCCAGCATCGGTGCAGGGTGGAACACTGAAGCTTTCTTT	CASIGAGWNTEAFF
TRBV30	once	TRBJ1-6	-	TGTGCCTGGAGAACGGGAGAAGGTTCACCCCTCCACTTT	CAWRTGEGSPLHF
TRBV7-3	few	TRBJ2-1	TRBD1	TGTGCCAGCAGCCCTCAGACAGGGCGCTCCTACAATGAGCAGTTCTTC	CASSPQTGRSYNEQFF
TRBV13	-	TRBJ2-1	-	TGTGCCAGCAGCTTAAACTACCTCTATGAGCAGTTCTTC	CASSLNYLYEQFF
TRBV5-8	once	TRBJ1-1	-	TGTGCCAGCAGCACCGGAGGCACTGAAGCTTTCTTT	CASSTGGTEAFF
TRBV6-5	-	TRBJ2-1	TRBD2	TGTGCCAGCAGTTACTCCCGATGGGGGGGTTACAATGAGCAGTTCTTC	CASSYSRWGGYNEQFF
TRBV9	-	TRBJ2-1	TRBD2	TGTGCCAGCAGCGTAGGCGGTAGCGGGAATGAGCAGTTCTTC	CASSVGGSGNEQFF
TRBV7-8	-	TRBJ1-5	-	TGTGCCAGCAGCGTGCGTTGGAGGAGGAATTCCATGGATAATCAGCCCCAGCATTTT	CASSVRWRRNSMDNQPQHF
TRBV2	-	TRBJ1-1	-	TGTGCCATCCAACGGGAGGCGAACACTGAAGCTTTCTTT	CAIQREANTEAFF
TRBV19	-	TRBJ1-5	-	TGTGCCAGTAGTCAGGGTAACAATCAGCCCCAGCATTTT	CASSQGNNQPQHF
TRBV21-1	-	TRBJ2-7	-	TGTGCCAGCAGCAAAGGAAAACTAGCGGGAGGGCCAAAGCGGGATGAGCAGTACTTC	CASSKGKLAGGPKRDEQYF
TRBV7-2	-	TRBJ1-2	-	TGTGCCAGCAGCCCCAAACAGGGATTCGGCTATGGCTACACCTTC	CASSPKQGFGYGYTF
TRBV7-3	-	TRBJ2-2	-	TGTGCCAGCAGCTTTGGGTCGGGGAGCACCGGGGAGCTGTTTTTT	CASSFGSGSTGELFF
TRBV27	once	TRBJ1-1	-	TGTGCCAGCAGGTGGGTTCGCGGACCGAGGGAGAACACTGAAGCTTTCTTT	CASRWVRGPRENTEAFF
TRBV27	-	TRBJ1-2	-	TGTGCCAGCAGTTTACGCGCCGGTGATGGAGGTTTGGGTGGCTACACCTTC	CASSLRAGDGGLGGYTF
TRBV10-3	-	TRBJ1-1	TRBD1	TGTGCCATCAGTCCGACAGGGGAAGGCACTGAAGCTTTCTTT	CAISPTGEGTEAFF
TRBV28	-	TRBJ2-5	-	TGTGCCAGCAGTTCCGGGAACCAAGAGACCCAGTACTTC	CASSSGNQETQYF
TRBV3-1/TRBV3-2	-	TRBJ2-7	-	TGTGCCAGCAGCCATGGGCAGGGGAGCGTGAAGTACTTC	CASSHGQGSVKYF
TRBV3-1/TRBV3-2	-	TRBJ1-2	TRBD1	TGTGCCAGCAGGGAACAGGGGGCTAGTGGCTACACCTTC	CASREQGASGYTF
TRBV9	-	TRBJ1-4	-	TGTGCCAGCAGCGTAGTAGACAGCCGTAATGAAAAACTGTTTTTT	CASSVVDSRNEKLFF
TRBV11-1	-	TRBJ2-7	-	TGTGCCAGCAAACAGCGGGGGACAGGGACCTACGAGCAGTACTTC	CASKQRGTGTYEQYF
TRBV3-1/TRBV3-2	-	TRBJ1-5	TRBD1	TGTGCCAGCAGCCCTTGGACAGGGAATCAGCCCCAGCATTTT	CASSPWTGNQPQHF
TRBV27	-	TRBJ1-4	TRBD1	TGTGCCAGCAGTACCAACGACAGGGGGCGTGAAAAACTGTTTTTT	CASSTNDRGREKLFF
TRBV4-2	-	TRBJ2-6	-	TGTGCCAGCAGCCTGCCCGCCGGGGAATCGGCTGGGGCCAACGTCCTGACTTTC	CASSLPAGESAGANVLTF
TRBV15	-	TRBJ2-3	-	TGTGCCACCAGCAGAGAAATCAGCGGGGATACGCAGTATTTT	CATSREISGDTQYF
TRBV28	-	TRBJ1-2	-	TGTGCCGGGCGGAGGCAGGGAGGCTCGGGCTATGGCTACACCTTC	CAGRRQGGSGYGYTF
TRBV20-1	-	TRBJ2-2	TRBD1	TGCAGTGCTAGTAGGCAGGGGGCCCCCGGGGAGCTGTTTTTT	CSASRQGAPGELFF
TRBV28	-	TRBJ2-2	-	TGTGCCAGCAGTTTACTCTACAGGGCGAACACCGGGGAGCTGTTTTTT	CASSLLYRANTGELFF
TRBV6-1	-	TRBJ1-2	-	TGTGCCAGCAGTGAATTGGGCAGTCTTAACTATGGCTACACCTTC	CASSELGSLNYGYTF
TRBV11-2	-	TRBJ1-2	-	TGTGCCAGCAGCCCCGGACTGAGTAACTATGGCTACACCTTC	CASSPGLSNYGYTF
TRBV19	few	TRBJ1-2	-	TGTGCCAGTATTATGACGGCCGGACCGGGACAAGGCATTAACTATGGCTACACCTTC	CASIMTAGPGQGINYGYTF
TRBV5-1	-	TRBJ2-4	-	TGCGCCAGCAGACCGGTAGGGGGAGCCAAAAACATTCAGTACTTC	CASRPVGGAKNIQYF
TRBV9	-	TRBJ2-1	-	TGTGCCAGCAGCCCCCAGGACAGCTCCTACAATGAGCAGTTCTTC	CASSPQDSSYNEQFF
TRBV27	-	TRBJ2-1	TRBD1	TGTGCCAGCAGTTTACCCGGGACAGGGTACCATGAGCAGTTCTTC	CASSLPGTGYHEQFF
TRBV28	-	TRBJ2-7	-	TGTGCCAGCAGTTTATCTAGCATCTACGAGCAGTACTTC	CASSLSSIYEQYF
TRBV6-1	few	TRBJ1-1	TRBD1	TGTGCCAGCAGGGAAGGACAGGGAAGGGACACTGAAGCTTTCTTT	CASREGQGRDTEAFF
TRBV18	-	TRBJ1-2	TRBD1	TGTGCCAGCTCACCCCCGGGACAGGGGGCACACGAACCCTATGGCTACACCTTC	CASSPPGQGAHEPYGYTF
TRBV7-8	-	TRBJ2-1	TRBD2	TGTGCCAGCATCCGCTCGGGGACTAGCGGGAGGGCCGGTCAGTTCTTC	CASIRSGTSGRAGQFF
TRBV5-6	-	TRBJ2-7	-	TGTGCCAGCAGCTTGGTGGGGGGAGAGCAGTACTTC	CASSLVGGEQYF
TRBV18	-	TRBJ2-2	-	TGTGCCAGCTCACCAAACTTTATCGAGCACGGGGAGCTGTTTTTT	CASSPNFIEHGELFF
TRBV6-5	-	TRBJ1-1	-	TGTGCCAGCAGGGAGAAGCAGAACACTGAAGCTTTCTTT	CASREKQNTEAFF
TRBV4-3	-	TRBJ1-6	-	TGCGCCAGCAGCCCAGGGTCCCTTGTGGATTCACCCCTCCACTTT	CASSPGSLVDSPLHF
TRBV19	-	TRBJ2-2	-	TGTGCCAGTAGTATTTCTAGGAACACCGGGGAGCTGTTTTTT	CASSISRNTGELFF
TRBV7-2	-	TRBJ2-7	TRBD2	TGTGCCAGCAGCGCCGTATCGGGACTAGCGGGGGGCGAGCAGTACTTC	CASSAVSGLAGGEQYF
TRBV9	once	TRBJ1-6	-	TGTGCCAGCAGCGTACGAGTGGATAATTCACCCCTCCACTTT	CASSVRVDNSPLHF
TRBV9	-	TRBJ2-3	TRBD1	TGTGCCAGCAGCTCACAGAGGACAGGGGCGACAGATACGCAGTATTTT	CASSSQRTGATDTQYF
TRBV19	-	TRBJ2-1	TRBD2	TGTGCCAGTGGAGCGGGAGGGCCTTTTAATGAGCAGTTCTTC	CASGAGGPFNEQFF
TRBV28	-	TRBJ2-4	-	TGTGCCAGCAGTTTAGAGGGGGCGCGGGACAAAAACATTCAGTACTTC	CASSLEGARDKNIQYF
TRBV4-2	-	TRBJ2-2	-	TGTGCCAGCAGCCAAGACCCAACTAGCCGGGCGGGCACCGGGGAGCTGTTTTTT	CASSQDPTSRAGTGELFF
TRBV7-2	-	TRBJ2-5	-	TGTGCCAGCAGCTTAGGCGGGGCCGATTTCCAAGAGACCCAGTACTTC	CASSLGGADFQETQYF
TRBV6-2/TRBV6-3	-	TRBJ1-1	-	TGTGCCAGCAGTTACGGTCAGGGGCCGGAAGCTTTCTTT	CASSYGQGPEAFF
TRBV27	-	TRBJ2-7	-	TGTGCCAGAGTGAGACCGGGACTTACAACCTACGAGCAGTACTTC	CARVRPGLTTYEQYF
TRBV7-9	once	TRBJ1-3	-	TGTGCCAGCAGCCCAACAGGGAACGGAAACACCATATATTTT	CASSPTGNGNTIYF
TRBV11-2	-	TRBJ2-2	-	TGTGCCAGCAGCTTGGGAGCCGGCACCGGGGAGCTGTTTTTT	CASSLGAGTGELFF